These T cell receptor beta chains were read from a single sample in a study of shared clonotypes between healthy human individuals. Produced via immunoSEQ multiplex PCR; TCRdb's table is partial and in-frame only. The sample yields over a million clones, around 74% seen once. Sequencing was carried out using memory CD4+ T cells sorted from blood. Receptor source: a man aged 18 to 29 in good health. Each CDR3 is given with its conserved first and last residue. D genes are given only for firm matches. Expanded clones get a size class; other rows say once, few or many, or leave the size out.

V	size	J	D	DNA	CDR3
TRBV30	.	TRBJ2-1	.	TGTGCCTGGAGCAGGGACAAGAGCTCCTACAATGAGCAGTTCTTC	CAWSRDKSSYNEQFF
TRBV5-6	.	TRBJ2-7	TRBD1	TGTGCCAGCAGGACCGGGACAGGGGGCTCCTACGAGCAGTACTTC	CASRTGTGGSYEQYF
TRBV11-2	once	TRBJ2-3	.	TGTGCCAGCAGCCCGACGTCTGGGACTCGGAGCACAGATACGCAGTATTTT	CASSPTSGTRSTDTQYF
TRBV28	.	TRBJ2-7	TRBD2	TGTGCCAGCAGGGCGATGGGGGGGAAGGCCTACGAGCAGTACTTC	CASRAMGGKAYEQYF
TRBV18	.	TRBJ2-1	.	TGTGCCAGCTCACCACGGCAGGGGGGACGGGATGAGCAGTTCTTC	CASSPRQGGRDEQFF
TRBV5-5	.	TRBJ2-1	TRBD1	TGTGCCAGCAGCCCGGGACAGGAGAACAATGAGCAGTTCTTC	CASSPGQENNEQFF
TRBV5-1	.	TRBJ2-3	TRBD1	TGCGCCAGCAGTCCGGGACAGGGTCCCACAGATACGCAGTATTTT	CASSPGQGPTDTQYF
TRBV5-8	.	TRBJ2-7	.	TGTGCCAGCAGCCCCACATCATCGCCCTGGCGTGAGCAGTACTTC	CASSPTSSPWREQYF
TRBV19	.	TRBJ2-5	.	TGTGCCAGTAGTTCCATCCTCTGGGAGACCCAGTACTTC	CASSSILWETQYF
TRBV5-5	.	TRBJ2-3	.	TGTGCCAGCAGCCGCGGGTTTCAAGATACGCAGTATTTT	CASSRGFQDTQYF
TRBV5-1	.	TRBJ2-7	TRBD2	TGCGCCAGCAGCTTGGGCGGGAGTTTCGACGAGCAGTACTTC	CASSLGGSFDEQYF
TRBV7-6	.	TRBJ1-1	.	TGTGCCAGCAGCCCGGGACAAGTGAACACTGAAGCTTTCTTT	CASSPGQVNTEAFF
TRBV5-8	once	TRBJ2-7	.	TGTGCCAGCAGCCTGAATTACGAGCAGTACTTC	CASSLNYEQYF
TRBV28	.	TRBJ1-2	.	TGTGCCAGCAGTGCGCCGGGACAAAAGAAAGGCTACACCTTC	CASSAPGQKKGYTF
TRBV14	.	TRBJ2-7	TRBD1	TGTGCCAGCAGCCGAGGGACAGGTAGCTCCTACGAGCAGTACTTC	CASSRGTGSSYEQYF
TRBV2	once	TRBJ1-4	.	TGTGCCAGCACCGGAGGACAGATTGAAAAACTGTTTTTT	CASTGGQIEKLFF
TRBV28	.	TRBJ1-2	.	TGTGCCAGCAGTTTACCGACAGGTTCCTATGGCTACACCTTC	CASSLPTGSYGYTF
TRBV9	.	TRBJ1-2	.	TGTGCCAGCAGCGTCTCTGTAAACTATGGCTACACCTTC	CASSVSVNYGYTF
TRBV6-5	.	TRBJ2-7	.	TGTGCCACCCAACAGGACTCCTACGAGCAGTACTTC	CATQQDSYEQYF
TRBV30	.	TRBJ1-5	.	TGTGCCTGGAGTGTAATTTCAGGGCCCCAGCATTTT	CAWSVISGPQHF
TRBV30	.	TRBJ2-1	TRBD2	TGTGCCTGGAGTCATAGCGGGGGGGCCTACAATGAGCAGTTCTTC	CAWSHSGGAYNEQFF
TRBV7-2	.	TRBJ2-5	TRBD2	TGTGCCAGCAGCGGGCGACTAGCGGCAGCCCAAGAGACCCAGTACTTC	CASSGRLAAAQETQYF
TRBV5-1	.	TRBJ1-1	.	TGCGCCAGCAGCCCTTTACAGGGGAACACTGAAGCTTTCTTT	CASSPLQGNTEAFF
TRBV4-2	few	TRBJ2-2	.	TGTGCCAGCAGCCAAGAATGGCGGGGGCACACCGGGGAGCTGTTTTTT	CASSQEWRGHTGELFF
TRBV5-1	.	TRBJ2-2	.	TGCGCCAGCAGACTAGCAGCAACGAACACCGGGGAGCTGTTTTTT	CASRLAATNTGELFF
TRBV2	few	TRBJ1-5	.	TGTGCCAGCAGTGAGTTTACAGGGAATCAGCCCCAGCATTTT	CASSEFTGNQPQHF
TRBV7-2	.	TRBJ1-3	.	TGTGCCAGCAGCTTAGACGGGGCCGTGGGGAACACCATATATTTT	CASSLDGAVGNTIYF
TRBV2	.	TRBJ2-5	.	TGTGCCAGCGGTTTATTCGAGACCCAGTACTTC	CASGLFETQYF
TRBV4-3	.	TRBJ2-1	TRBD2	TGCGCCAGCAGCCAGAATGCAGGCGGGCGGGAGTTGTACAATGAGCAGTTCTTC	CASSQNAGGRELYNEQFF
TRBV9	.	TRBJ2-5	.	TGTGCCAGCAGCGTAGGCGTAACAGGCGGTTACCAAGAGACCCAGTACTTC	CASSVGVTGGYQETQYF
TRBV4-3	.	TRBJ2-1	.	TGCGCCAGCAGCCCCCCTTCAGGGATGGGGCAGTTCTTC	CASSPPSGMGQFF
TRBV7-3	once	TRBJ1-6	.	TGTGCCAGCAGCTTAAATGGCAACAATTCACCCCTCCACTTT	CASSLNGNNSPLHF
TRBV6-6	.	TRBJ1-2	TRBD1	TGTGCCAGCAGCCAACAGGGGGTCAATGGCTACACCTTC	CASSQQGVNGYTF
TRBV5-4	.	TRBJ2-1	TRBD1	TGTGCCAGCAGCTCCACAGGGGTCGGTCTGAATGAGCAGTTCTTC	CASSSTGVGLNEQFF
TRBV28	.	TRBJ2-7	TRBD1	TGTGCCAGCAGTACAGGGGGCTCCTACGAGCAGTACTTC	CASSTGGSYEQYF
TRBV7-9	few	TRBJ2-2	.	TGTGCCAGCAGCTCCGACAGTCCCGGGGAGCTGTTTTTT	CASSSDSPGELFF
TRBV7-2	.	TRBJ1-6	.	TGTGCCAGCAGCTTAGATGGAGGGCAAGCTTCACCCCTCCACTTT	CASSLDGGQASPLHF
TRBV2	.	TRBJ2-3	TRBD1	TGTGCCAGCAGCGGACCCAGGGGGAAGGATACGCAGTATTTT	CASSGPRGKDTQYF
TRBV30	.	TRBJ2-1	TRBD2	TGTGCCTGGAGTGCGACTAGCGGGATGGGGCAGTTCTTC	CAWSATSGMGQFF
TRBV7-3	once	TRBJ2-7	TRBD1	TGTGCCAGCAGCTTAACTGGACAGGGTACATACGAGCAGTACTTC	CASSLTGQGTYEQYF
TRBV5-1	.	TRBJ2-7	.	TGCGCCAGCAGCACCGTAAGGGGGGGAGACGGCGAGCAGTACTTC	CASSTVRGGDGEQYF
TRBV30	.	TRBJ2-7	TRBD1	TGTGCCTGGAAAAGACAGGGCTACTCCTACGAGCAGTACTTC	CAWKRQGYSYEQYF